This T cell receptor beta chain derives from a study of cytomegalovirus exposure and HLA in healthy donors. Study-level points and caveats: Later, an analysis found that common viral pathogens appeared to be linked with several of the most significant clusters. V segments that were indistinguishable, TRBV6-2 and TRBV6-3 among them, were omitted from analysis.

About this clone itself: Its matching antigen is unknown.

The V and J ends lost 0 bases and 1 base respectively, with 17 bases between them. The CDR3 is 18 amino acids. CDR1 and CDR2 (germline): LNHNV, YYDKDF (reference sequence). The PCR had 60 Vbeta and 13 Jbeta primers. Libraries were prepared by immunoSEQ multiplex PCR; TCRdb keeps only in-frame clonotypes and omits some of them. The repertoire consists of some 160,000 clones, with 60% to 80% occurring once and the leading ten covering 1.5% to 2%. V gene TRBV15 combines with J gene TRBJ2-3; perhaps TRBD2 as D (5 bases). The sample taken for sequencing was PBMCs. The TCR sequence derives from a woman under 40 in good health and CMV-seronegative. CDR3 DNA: TGTGCCACCAGCAGAGATCTCCTGGCAGCCGGGGGCACAGATACGCAGTATTTT. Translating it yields CATSRDLLAAGGTDTQYF.